This T cell receptor beta chain appears in the sequencing data of a study of shared clonotypes between healthy human individuals. The assay was immunoSEQ multiplex PCR, and TCRdb's table has in-frame clones only and misses some. The sample includes more than 550,000 clones, about 92% seen only once; the top ten take 24%. A remark on this clone: Its cognate antigen is unknown.

Findings and limits, study-wide: Generation of non-shared clonotypes was less probable than generation of clonotypes shared by all four donors. Among donors, sharing of clonotypes was expected to be affected by sequencing depth.

Naive CD8 isolation took CD45RO-negative cells positively selected for CCR7 and excluded terminally differentiated effector memory CD45RA+ cells. The receptor was isolated from a man aged 30 to 39 in good health. The source material was naive CD8+ T cells sorted from blood.

In DNA form, the CDR3 reads TGTGCCAGCAGTTTAGCGTTAAACTATGGCTACACCTTC. The encoded protein is CASSLALNYGYTF. The rearrangement uses TRBV27 and TRBJ1-2; D gene uncertain. Trimming took off 2 bases at V and 2 bases at J, with 6 bases between the two ends. CDR3 length: 13 residues. CDR1 is MNHEY, CDR2 SMNVEV, per germline (reference sequence).